This T cell receptor (beta chain) originates from a study of OX40 agonist ivuxolimab in advanced cancers. Libraries were prepared by immunoSEQ multiplex PCR; TCRdb keeps only in-frame clonotypes and omits some of them. The data contain tens of thousands of clones, 80% to 90% of them seen just once; the ten biggest clones take up about a sixth. This CDR3 has 14 residues. Germline V lookup: CDR1 WSHSY, CDR2 SAAADI. The V and J ends lost 10 bases and 0 bases respectively, with 16 bases between them. Sequenced material: CD4+ or CD8+ T cells sorted from blood, taken in a trial of the OX40 agonist ivuxolimab. The chain is built from TRBV10-2 and TRBJ2-7; D unresolved. The TCR comes from an adult with an advanced solid tumor such as melanoma, head and neck, liver or kidney cancer. The CDR3 protein is CATQEWGSSYEQYF. The DNA for the CDR3 is TGCGCCACTCAAGAATGGGGAAGCTCCTACGAGCAGTACTTC.